Listed below are T cell receptor beta chains from one sample, sequenced in a study of cytomegalovirus exposure and HLA in healthy donors. Clones were sequenced by immunoSEQ multiplex PCR, and TCRdb holds only the in-frame ones, with some missing. The table has 150,000 to 200,000 clones, more than 85% seen once. Sequenced sample: PBMCs. The source of these receptors is a woman between 18 and 29 years old in good health and CMV-seronegative. Both conserved end residues are trimmed from each CDR3. Rows give clone size only sometimes, using once, few, many, or a class for an expanded clone.

abundance,j_gene,v_gene,CDR3aa
-,TRBJ2-1,TRBV7-6,ASSLSPSGSYNEQF
-,TRBJ2-5,TRBV25-1,ASSSIEESIQETQY
-,TRBJ2-3,TRBV5-1,ASSGLAAGGIDTQY
-,TRBJ2-7,TRBV18,ASSPRREQDEQY
few,TRBJ1-1,TRBV6-6,ASSQTGFTPEAF
-,TRBJ2-3,TRBV6-4,ASSESETDTQY
-,TRBJ2-5,TRBV9,ASSKPGLAGGETQY
-,TRBJ2-7,TRBV5-4,ASSLDRLGEQY
-,TRBJ2-7,TRBV7-9,ASSPGISYEQY
once,TRBJ2-5,TRBV12-5,ASGFGGRETQY
-,TRBJ1-2,TRBV5-1,ASSLDISGTGRT
-,TRBJ1-2,TRBV28,ASSFWAGYT
-,TRBJ1-2,TRBV30,AWSVQGPGGYGYT
-,TRBJ1-1,TRBV30,AWIGTTYTEAF
-,TRBJ1-1,TRBV30,AWSVGTVNTEAF
-,TRBJ1-3,TRBV7-9,ASLGGSRNTIY
few,TRBJ2-2,TRBV29-1,SASTATNTGELF